The source of this T cell receptor (beta chain) is a study of neurological immune-mediated disorders. As for the study in general: Relapsing-remitting disease was seen in most of the 34 multiple sclerosis patients, and secondary progressive disease was seen in 3. Findings of the study overall: Private repertoires in all groups were suggested by the finding that expanded clones across subjects shared no CDR3 amino acid sequences. One related-CDR3 cluster, found by phylogenetic grouping, held repertoires of 18 of 34 multiple sclerosis patients and is a possible signature.

Ten or more counts support this clonotype. The antigen remains undetermined. There are 16 residues in the CDR3. Trimming shortened V by 3 bases and J by 4 bases, and 16 bases separated the two germline ends. CDR1 and CDR2 (germline): SGHRS, YFSETQ. It was by 5'RACE with 10-nucleotide random UMIs that the cDNA was made. A single record per CDR3 protein comes from TCRdb applying MiXCR to the 5' RACE reads. The sample holds tens of thousands of distinct CDR3 sequences, roughly 4% seen once. The TCR was taken from a woman aged 50 to 60 with multiple sclerosis. The chain links TRBV5-1 to TRBJ2-2, with D perhaps matching TRBD1 (5 bases). What was sequenced was PBMCs. The DNA of the CDR3 is TGCGCCAGCAGCTCCCTCGCCCAGGGTGGCACCGGGGAGCTGTTTTTT. Translating it yields CASSSLAQGGTGELFF.